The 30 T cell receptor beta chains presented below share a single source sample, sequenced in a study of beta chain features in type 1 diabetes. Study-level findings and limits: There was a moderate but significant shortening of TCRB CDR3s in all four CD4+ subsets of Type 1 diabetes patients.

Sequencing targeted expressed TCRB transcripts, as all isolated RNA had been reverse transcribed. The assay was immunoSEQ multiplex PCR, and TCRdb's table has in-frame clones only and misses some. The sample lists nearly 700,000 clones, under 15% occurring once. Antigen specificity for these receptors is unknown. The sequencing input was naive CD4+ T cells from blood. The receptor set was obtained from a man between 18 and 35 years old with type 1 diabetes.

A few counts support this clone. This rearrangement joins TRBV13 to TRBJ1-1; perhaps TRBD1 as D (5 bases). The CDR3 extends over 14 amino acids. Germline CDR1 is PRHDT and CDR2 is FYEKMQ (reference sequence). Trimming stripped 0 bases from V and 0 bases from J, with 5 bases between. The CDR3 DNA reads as TGTGCCAGCAGCTTAGGGGACATGAACACTGAAGCTTTCTTT. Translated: CASSLGDMNTEAFF.

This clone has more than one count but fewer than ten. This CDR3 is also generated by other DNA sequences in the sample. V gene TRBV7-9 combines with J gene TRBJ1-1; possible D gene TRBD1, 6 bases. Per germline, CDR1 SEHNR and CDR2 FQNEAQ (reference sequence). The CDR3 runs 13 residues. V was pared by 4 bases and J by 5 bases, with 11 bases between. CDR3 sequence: CASSSQGETEAFF. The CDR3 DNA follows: TGTGCCAGCAGCTCACAGGGTGAAACTGAAGCTTTCTTT.

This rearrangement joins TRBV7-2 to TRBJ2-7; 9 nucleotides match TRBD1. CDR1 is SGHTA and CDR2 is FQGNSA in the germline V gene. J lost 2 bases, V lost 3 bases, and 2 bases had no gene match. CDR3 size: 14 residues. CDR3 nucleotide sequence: TGTGCCAGCAGCTTTACAGGGGGCACCTACGAGCAGTACTTC. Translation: CASSFTGGTYEQYF.

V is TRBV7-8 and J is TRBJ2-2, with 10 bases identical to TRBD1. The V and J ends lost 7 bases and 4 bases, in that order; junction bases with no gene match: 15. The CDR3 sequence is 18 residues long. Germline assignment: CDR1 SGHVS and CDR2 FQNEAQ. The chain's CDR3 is CASNRVNRDRGITGELFF. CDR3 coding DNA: TGTGCCAGCAACCGTGTCAACCGGGACAGGGGTATCACCGGGGAGCTGTTTTTT.

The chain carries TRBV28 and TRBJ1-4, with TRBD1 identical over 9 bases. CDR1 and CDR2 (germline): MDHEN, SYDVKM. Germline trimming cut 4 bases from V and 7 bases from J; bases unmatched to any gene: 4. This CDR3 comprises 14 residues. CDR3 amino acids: CASSSGTGTEKLFF. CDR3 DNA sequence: TGTGCCAGCAGTTCCGGGACAGGGACTGAAAAACTGTTTTTT.

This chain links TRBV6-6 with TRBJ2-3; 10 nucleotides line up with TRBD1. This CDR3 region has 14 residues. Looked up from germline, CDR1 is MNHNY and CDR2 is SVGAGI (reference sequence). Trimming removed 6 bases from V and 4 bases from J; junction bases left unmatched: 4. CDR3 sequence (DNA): TGTGCCAGCAGAGACAGGGGGCTAGCAGATACGCAGTATTTT. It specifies CASRDRGLADTQYF.

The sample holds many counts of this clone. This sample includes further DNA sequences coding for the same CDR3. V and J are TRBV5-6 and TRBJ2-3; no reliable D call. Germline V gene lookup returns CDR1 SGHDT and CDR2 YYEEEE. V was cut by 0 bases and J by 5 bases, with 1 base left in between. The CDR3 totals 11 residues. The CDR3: CASSLGDTQYF. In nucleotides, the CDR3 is TGTGCCAGCAGCTTGGGAGATACGCAGTATTTT.

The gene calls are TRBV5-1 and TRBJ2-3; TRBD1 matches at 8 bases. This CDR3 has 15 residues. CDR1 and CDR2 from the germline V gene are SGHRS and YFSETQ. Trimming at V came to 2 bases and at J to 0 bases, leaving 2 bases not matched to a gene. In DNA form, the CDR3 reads TGCGCCAGCAGCTTCTGGACAGGGAGCACAGATACGCAGTATTTT. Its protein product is CASSFWTGSTDTQYF.

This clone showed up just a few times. The CDR3 DNA sequence: TGTGCCAGCAGCCAGGGACAGGGAGGGTTCGGCTACACCTTC. It specifies CASSQGQGGFGYTF. The rearrangement uses TRBV7-2 and TRBJ1-2; 9 bases agree with TRBD1. CDR3 length: 14 residues. The V and J ends lost 5 bases and 8 bases, in that order; junction bases with no gene match: 9. CDR1 SGHTA and CDR2 FQGNSA come from the germline V gene.

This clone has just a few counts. The CDR3 protein is CASSEGGVRQAFF. The CDR3 DNA is TGTGCCAGCAGTGAAGGAGGGGTTCGACAAGCTTTCTTT. The gene calls are TRBV2 and TRBJ1-1; TRBD1 might be the D (5 bases). The CDR3 spans 13 residues. From germline, CDR1 is SNHLY and CDR2 FYNNEI. V was pared by 1 base and J by 9 bases, with 12 bases between.

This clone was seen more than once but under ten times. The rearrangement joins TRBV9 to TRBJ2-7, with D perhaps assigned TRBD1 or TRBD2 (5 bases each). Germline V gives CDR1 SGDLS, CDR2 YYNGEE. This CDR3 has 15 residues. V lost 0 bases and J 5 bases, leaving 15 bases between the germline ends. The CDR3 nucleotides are TGTGCCAGCAGCGTAGGGGACGTCACTTGGGACGAGCAGTACTTC. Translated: CASSVGDVTWDEQYF. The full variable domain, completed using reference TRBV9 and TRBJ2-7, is DSGVTQTPKHLITATGQRVTLRCSPRSGDLSVYWYQQSLDQGLQFLIQYYNGEERAKGNILERFSAQQFPDLHSELNLSSLELGDSALYFCASSVGDVTWDEQYFGPGTRLTVT.

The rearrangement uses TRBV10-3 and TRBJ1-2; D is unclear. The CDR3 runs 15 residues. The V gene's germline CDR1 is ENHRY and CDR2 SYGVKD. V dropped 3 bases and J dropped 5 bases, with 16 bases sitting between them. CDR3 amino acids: CAISDVMRSEYGYTF. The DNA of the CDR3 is TGTGCCATCAGTGACGTAATGAGGTCCGAGTATGGCTACACCTTC.

DNA of the CDR3: TGTGCCAGCAGCCGCGGGACAGGGATTGTCGAGCAGTACTTC. It encodes CASSRGTGIVEQYF. V gene TRBV7-2 combines with J gene TRBJ2-7; 9 bases match TRBD1. This CDR3 region has 14 residues. Germline CDR1 reads SGHTA; CDR2 reads FQGNSA. J was trimmed by 6 bases and V by 5 bases; bases with no gene match: 8.

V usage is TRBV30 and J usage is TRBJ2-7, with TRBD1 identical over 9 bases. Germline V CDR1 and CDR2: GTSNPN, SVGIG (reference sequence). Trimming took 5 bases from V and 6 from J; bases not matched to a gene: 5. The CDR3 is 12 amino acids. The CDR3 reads CAWSGQGLEQYF. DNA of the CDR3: TGTGCCTGGTCGGGACAGGGACTCGAGCAGTACTTC. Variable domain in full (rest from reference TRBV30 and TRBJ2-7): SQTIHQWPATLVQPVGSPLSLECTVEGTSNPNLYWYRQAAGRGLQLLFYSVGIGQISSEVPQNLSASRPQDRQFILSSKKLLLSDSGFYLCAWSGQGLEQYFGPGTRLTVT.

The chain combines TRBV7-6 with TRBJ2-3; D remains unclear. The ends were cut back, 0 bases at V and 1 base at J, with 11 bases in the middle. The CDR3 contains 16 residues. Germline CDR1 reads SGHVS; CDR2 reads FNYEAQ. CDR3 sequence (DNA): TGTGCCAGCAGCTTAGCGCGAGCCGCTGGCACAGATACGCAGTATTTT. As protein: CASSLARAAGTDTQYF. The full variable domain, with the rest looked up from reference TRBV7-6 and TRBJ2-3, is GAGVSQSPRYKVTKRGQDVALRCDPISGHVSLYWYRQALGQGPEFLTYFNYEAQQDKSGLPNDRFSAERPEGSISTLTIQRTEQRDSAMYRCASSLARAAGTDTQYFGPGTRLTVL.

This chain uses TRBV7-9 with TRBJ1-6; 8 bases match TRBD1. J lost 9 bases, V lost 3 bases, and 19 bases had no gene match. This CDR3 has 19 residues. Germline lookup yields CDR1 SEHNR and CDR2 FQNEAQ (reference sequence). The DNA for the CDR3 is TGTGCCAGCAGCTTGGGGCCCGGACAGGGAAGTAAATGGGGTTCACCCCTCCACTTT. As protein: CASSLGPGQGSKWGSPLHF.

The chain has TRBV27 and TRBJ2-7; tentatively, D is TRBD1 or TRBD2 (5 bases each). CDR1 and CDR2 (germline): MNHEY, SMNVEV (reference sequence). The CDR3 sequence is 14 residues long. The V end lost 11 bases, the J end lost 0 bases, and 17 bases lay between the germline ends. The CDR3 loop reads CAAQRGGTSYEQYF. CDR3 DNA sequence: TGTGCCGCTCAGAGGGGCGGAACCTCCTACGAGCAGTACTTC.

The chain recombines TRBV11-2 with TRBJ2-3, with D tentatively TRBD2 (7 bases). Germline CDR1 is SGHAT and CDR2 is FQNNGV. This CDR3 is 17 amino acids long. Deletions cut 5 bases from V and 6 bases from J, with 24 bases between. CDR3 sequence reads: CASSPVGAGALQDTQYF. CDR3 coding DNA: TGTGCCAGCAGCCCGGTCGGTGCGGGGGCCCTTCAGGATACGCAGTATTTT.

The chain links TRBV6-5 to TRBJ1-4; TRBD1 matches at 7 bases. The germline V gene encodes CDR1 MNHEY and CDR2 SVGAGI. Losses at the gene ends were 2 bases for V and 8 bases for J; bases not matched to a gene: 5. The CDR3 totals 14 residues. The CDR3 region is CASSYKGAREKLFF. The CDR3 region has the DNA TGTGCCAGCAGTTACAAGGGGGCTCGGGAAAAACTGTTTTTT.

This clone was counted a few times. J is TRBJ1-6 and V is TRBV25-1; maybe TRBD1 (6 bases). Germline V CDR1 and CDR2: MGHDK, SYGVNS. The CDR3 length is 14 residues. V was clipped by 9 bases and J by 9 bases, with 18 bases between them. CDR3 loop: CASRDAAGVSPLHF. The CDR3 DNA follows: TGTGCCAGTCGGGACGCTGCAGGGGTTTCACCCCTCCACTTT.

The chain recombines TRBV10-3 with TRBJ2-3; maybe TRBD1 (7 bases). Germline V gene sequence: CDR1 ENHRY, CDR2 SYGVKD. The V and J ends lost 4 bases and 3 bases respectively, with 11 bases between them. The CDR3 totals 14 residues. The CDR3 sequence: CAISAQGGTDTQYF. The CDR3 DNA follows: TGTGCCATCAGTGCGCAGGGGGGAACAGATACGCAGTATTTT.

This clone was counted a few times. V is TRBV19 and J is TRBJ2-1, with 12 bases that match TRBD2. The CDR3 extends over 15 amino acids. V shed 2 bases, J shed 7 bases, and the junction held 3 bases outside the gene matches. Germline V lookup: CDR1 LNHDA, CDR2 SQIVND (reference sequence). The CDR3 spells CASSILAGGINEQFF. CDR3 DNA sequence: TGTGCCAGTAGTATACTAGCGGGGGGGATTAATGAGCAGTTCTTC.

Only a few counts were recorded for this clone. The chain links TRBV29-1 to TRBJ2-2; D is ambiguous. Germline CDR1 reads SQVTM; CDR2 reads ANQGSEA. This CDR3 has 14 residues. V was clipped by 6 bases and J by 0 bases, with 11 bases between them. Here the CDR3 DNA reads TGCAGCGTAACAAGCAGACCGAACACCGGGGAGCTGTTTTTT. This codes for CSVTSRPNTGELFF.

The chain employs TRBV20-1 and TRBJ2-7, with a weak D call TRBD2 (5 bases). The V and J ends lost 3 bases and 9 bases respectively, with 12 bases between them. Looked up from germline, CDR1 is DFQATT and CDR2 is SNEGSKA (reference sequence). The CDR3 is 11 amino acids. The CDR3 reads CSASGMGRQYF. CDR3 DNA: TGCAGTGCTAGTGGGATGGGGAGGCAGTACTTC.

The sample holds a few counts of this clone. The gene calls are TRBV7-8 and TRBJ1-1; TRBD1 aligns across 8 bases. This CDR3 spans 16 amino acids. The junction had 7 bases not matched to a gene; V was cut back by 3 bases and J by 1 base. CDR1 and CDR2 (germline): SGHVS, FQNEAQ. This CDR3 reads CASSLPTDRANTEAFF. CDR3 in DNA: TGTGCCAGCAGCTTGCCGACGGACAGGGCGAACACTGAAGCTTTCTTT.

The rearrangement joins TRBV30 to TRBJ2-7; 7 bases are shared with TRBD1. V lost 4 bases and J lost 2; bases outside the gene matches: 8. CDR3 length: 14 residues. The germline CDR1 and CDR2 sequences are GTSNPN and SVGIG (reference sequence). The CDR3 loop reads CAWKGAVKAYEQYF. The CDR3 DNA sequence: TGTGCCTGGAAGGGGGCAGTAAAAGCCTACGAGCAGTACTTC. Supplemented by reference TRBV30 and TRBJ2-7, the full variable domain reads SQTIHQWPATLVQPVGSPLSLECTVEGTSNPNLYWYRQAAGRGLQLLFYSVGIGQISSEVPQNLSASRPQDRQFILSSKKLLLSDSGFYLCAWKGAVKAYEQYFGPGTRLTVT.

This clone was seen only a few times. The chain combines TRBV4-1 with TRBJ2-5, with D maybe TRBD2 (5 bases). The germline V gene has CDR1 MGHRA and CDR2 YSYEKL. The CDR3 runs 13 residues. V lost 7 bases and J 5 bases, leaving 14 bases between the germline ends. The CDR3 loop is CASNLNRGETQYF. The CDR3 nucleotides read TGCGCCAGCAACCTGAACAGAGGGGAGACCCAGTACTTC.

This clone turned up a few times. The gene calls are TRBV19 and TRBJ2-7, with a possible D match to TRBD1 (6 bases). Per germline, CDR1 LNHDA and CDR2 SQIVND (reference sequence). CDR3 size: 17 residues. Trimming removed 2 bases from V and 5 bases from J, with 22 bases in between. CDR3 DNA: TGTGCCAGTAGTATACGAGGAGCAGGGGCTAAACGGGACGAGCAGTACTTC. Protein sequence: CASSIRGAGAKRDEQYF. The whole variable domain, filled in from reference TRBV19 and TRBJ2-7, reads DGGITQSPKYLFRKEGQNVTLSCEQNLNHDAMYWYRQDPGQGLRLIYYSQIVNDFQKGDIAEGYSVSREKKESFPLTVTSAQKNPTAFYLCASSIRGAGAKRDEQYFGPGTRLTVT.

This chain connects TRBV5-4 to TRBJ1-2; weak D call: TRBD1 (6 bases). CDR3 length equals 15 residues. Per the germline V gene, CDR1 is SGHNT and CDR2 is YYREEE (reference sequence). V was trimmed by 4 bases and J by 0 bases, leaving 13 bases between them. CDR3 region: CASSTTGQTNYGYTF. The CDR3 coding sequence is TGTGCCAGCAGCACAACCGGACAGACTAACTATGGCTACACCTTC.

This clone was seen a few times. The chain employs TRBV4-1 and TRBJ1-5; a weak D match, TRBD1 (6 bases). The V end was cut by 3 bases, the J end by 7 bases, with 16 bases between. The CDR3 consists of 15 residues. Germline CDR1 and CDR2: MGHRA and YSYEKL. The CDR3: CASSHGAEGGQPQHF. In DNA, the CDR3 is TGCGCCAGCAGCCACGGAGCGGAAGGGGGGCAGCCCCAGCATTTT.